Included here is one T cell receptor (beta chain) sequence, with context. Its cognate antigen has yet to be identified. Base quality data are lacking; no much larger clone is found one base away. Other DNA sequences in the sample encode the same CDR3. The source of the sample is a study of shared clonotypes between healthy human individuals (dated by TCRdb to 2018 to 2021). General notes on the study: Three men and a couple of women, aged 18 to 49 years, made up the cohort. Blood TCR repertoires of about 5 healthy adults were deeply sequenced to estimate repertoire size and the extent of clonotype sharing between individuals. To increase sequencing depth and limit assay-specific biases, different laboratories used diverse techniques to prepare libraries and sequence TCR repertoires. Per donor, leukapheresis produced somewhere between about 0.85 and 10 billion PBMCs. For each donor, CD4 naive and CD4 memory were each run on three plates, CD8 naive on two plates, and CD8 memory on one plate.

Using the deep immunoSEQ assay, multiplex PCR amplified TCR CDR3 regions from genomic DNA. Extracted genomic DNA from each cell subset was spread evenly across all wells of several immunoSEQ 96-well plates, with each plate serving as a replicate. For sorted subsets, roughly 200 ng of genomic DNA, equivalent to 30,000 or so T cell genomes, went into each replicate PCR. Purified libraries were measured with a Qubit 3.0 fluorometer, size-checked on a Bioanalyzer 2100, and measured again with the KAPA Library Quantification kit. A separate single-read 150-cycle Illumina NextSeq 550 flow cell was used to sequence each immunoSEQ 96-well plate. Processing in the source paper ran as follows. Because only junctional sequences without quality scores were contained in the immunoSEQ output, filtering matching that applied to full-length reads could not be performed. To assign V/J genes and CDR3, sequences were annotated using PyIR, a Python wrapper for IgBLAST v1.9, with IMGT germline references. Any read was removed if the V/J assignment was weak (E-value above 1e-6), the CDR3 was missing, or the read contained stop codons, out-of-frame junctions, or ambiguous translated residues. V3J clonotypes were defined as sequences sharing the same inferred V gene, J gene, and CDR3 amino acid sequence. To compute the percentage overlap between repertoires, the number of shared unique clonotypes was divided by the size of the smaller repertoire. RTK rarefaction, the Chao1 estimator, and Recon v2.1 estimates of unobserved clonotypes were used to assess repertoire richness. Generation probabilities for all TCRbeta clonotypes obtained by the gDNA method from a handful of donors were computed using OLGA. What TCRdb holds here is the immuneACCESS table cut down to in-frame rearrangements. Part of the clones is not present; checked against another copy, under half of the missing clones reflect an unresolved V gene, and the others are unexplained. V and J calls and clone size come straight from that table; D and trimming were deduced from the DNA. This sample holds roughly 890,000 clones; 85% to 95% were observed only once. The top ten hold around 24% of the sample.

Here is what the overall study found, with its caveats: Compared with non-shared clonotypes, the clonotypes found in all four sorted-subset donors had higher generation probabilities. Incomplete sequencing was indicated by rarefaction of sorted-subset datasets, despite the large sequencing depth. Only blood was sampled, and tissue TCR repertoires likely differ from those in blood. The genetic and exposure-history diversity represented was limited by the small number of donors. Larger estimated clonotype richness was generally found for naive subsets than for memory subsets. Pairwise subsampling indicated that sequencing depth was expected to affect the degree of clonotype sharing among donors. When four donors were compared, the shared fraction of clonotypes was around 5% for naive CD4, about 4% for naive CD8, roughly 2.5% for memory CD4, and roughly 0.4% for memory CD8.

Trimming takes 0 bases from V and 3 bases from J, and the germline ends sit 4 bases apart. The germline V gene (reference sequence) supplies CDR1 MNHEY and CDR2 SMNVEV. The CDR3 contains 13 residues, cysteine and phenylalanine counted. Only the CDR3 DNA stays, 39 bases, in frame from base 1. CD8 naive samples were obtained by positive selection for CCR7 among CD45RO-negative cells, yielding a CD45RA+CCR7+ population from which TemRA cells were excluded. The donors were healthy, HIV-negative adults who had no recently reported acute infections or vaccinations. Only Caucasian adults living in Nashville, Tennessee, USA were represented among the donors. Blood was obtained by leukapheresis, after which PBMCs were separated by Ficoll-Histopaque density gradient centrifugation and cryopreserved in liquid nitrogen vapor phase. Analytical flow cytometry was used to check the purity and quantity of every magnetically sorted T cell population. From each sorted fraction, genomic DNA was isolated and quantified by UV absorbance on a Nanodrop 2000c.

The clonotype comes from a man aged 25-45 years in good health. The sample comprised naive CD8+ T cells sorted from blood. Per the publication, the cell subset or site label means: CD45RA+CCR7+. Recombination linked TRBV27 to TRBJ2-3; the D gene is unclear. The CDR3 has the sequence CASSLSATDTQYF. The nucleotide sequence is TGTGCCAGCAGTTTATCGGCAACAGATACGCAGTATTTT.